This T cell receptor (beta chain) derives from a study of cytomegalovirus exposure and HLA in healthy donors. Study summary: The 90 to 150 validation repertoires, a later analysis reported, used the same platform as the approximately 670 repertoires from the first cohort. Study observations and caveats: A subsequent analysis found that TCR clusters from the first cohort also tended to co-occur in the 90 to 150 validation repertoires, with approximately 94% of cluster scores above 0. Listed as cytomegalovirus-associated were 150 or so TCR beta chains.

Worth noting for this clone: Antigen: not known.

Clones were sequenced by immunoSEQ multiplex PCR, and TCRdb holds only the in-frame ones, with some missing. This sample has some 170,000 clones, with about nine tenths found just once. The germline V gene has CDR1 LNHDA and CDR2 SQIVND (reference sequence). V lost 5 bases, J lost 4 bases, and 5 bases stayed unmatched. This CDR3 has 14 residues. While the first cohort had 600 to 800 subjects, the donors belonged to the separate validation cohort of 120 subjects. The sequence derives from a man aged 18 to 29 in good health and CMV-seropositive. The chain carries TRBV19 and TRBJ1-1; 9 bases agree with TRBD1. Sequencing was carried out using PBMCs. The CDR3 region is CASSLQGAGTEAFF. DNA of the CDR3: TGTGCCAGTAGTTTACAGGGGGCTGGCACTGAAGCTTTCTTT.